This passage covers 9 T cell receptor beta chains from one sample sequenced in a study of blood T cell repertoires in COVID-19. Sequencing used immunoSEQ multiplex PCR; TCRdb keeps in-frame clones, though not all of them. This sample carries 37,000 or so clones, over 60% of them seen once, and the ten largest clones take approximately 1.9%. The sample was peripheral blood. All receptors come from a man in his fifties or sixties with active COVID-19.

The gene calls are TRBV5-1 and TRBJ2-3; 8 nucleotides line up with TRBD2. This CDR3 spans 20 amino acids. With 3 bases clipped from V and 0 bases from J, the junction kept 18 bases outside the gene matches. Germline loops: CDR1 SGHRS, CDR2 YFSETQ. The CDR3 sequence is CASSSPPRILAGSSTDTQYF. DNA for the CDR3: TGCGCCAGCAGCTCTCCTCCGAGAATATTAGCGGGGTCTAGCACAGATACGCAGTATTTT. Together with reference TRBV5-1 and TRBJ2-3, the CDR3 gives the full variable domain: KAGVTQTPRYLIKTRGQQVTLSCSPISGHRSVSWYQQTPGQGLQFLFEYFSETQRNKGNFPGRFSGRQFSNSRSEMNVSTLELGDSALYLCASSSPPRILAGSSTDTQYFGPGTRLTVL.

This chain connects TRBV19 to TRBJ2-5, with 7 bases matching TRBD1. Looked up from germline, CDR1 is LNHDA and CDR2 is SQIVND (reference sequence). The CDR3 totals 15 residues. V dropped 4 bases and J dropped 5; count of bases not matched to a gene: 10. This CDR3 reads CASSSTGEGRETQYF. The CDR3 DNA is TGTGCCAGTAGTAGCACAGGGGAAGGTAGGGAGACCCAGTACTTC.

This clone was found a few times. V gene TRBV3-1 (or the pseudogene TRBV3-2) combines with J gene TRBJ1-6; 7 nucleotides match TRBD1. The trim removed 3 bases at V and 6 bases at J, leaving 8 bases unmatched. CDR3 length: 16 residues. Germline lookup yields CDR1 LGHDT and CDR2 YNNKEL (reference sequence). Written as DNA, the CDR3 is TGTGCCAGCAGCCACGGCTGGGACAGCAGTAATTCACCCCTCCACTTT. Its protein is CASSHGWDSSNSPLHF.

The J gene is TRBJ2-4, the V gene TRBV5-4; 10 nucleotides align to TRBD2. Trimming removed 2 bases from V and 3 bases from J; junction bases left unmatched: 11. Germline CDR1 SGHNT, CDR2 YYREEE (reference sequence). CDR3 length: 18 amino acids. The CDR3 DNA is TGTGCCAGCAGCTTAGAGCGGGGGGGCCTCGGGGGCAAAAACATTCAGTACTTC. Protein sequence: CASSLERGGLGGKNIQYF.

The CDR3, as DNA: TGTGCCAGCAGACGAACCGGACAGGGTCCCGGGGAGCTGTTTTTT. Translated, it gives CASRRTGQGPGELFF. The chain has TRBV11-3 and TRBJ2-2; 8 bases line up with TRBD1. Germline V gene lookup returns CDR1 SGHNT and CDR2 YENEEA. The CDR3 covers 15 residues. V shed 6 bases, J shed 6 bases, and the junction held 9 bases outside the gene matches.

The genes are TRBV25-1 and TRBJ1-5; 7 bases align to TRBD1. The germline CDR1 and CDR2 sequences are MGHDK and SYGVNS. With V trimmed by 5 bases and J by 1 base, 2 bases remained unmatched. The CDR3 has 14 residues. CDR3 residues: CASSTTGSNQPQHF. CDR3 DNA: TGTGCCAGCAGTACGACAGGGAGCAATCAGCCCCAGCATTTT.

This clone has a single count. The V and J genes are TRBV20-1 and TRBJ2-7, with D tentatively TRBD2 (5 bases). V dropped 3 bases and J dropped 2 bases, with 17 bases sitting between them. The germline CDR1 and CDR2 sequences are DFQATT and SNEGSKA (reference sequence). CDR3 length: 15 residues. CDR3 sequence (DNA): TGCAGTGCTAGTCAGCTGGCGGGCCAAGCCTACGAGCAGTACTTC. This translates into CSASQLAGQAYEQYF.

This CDR3 is CASSPTGGTDTQYF. CDR3 sequence (DNA): TGTGCCAGCAGCCCGACAGGGGGCACAGATACGCAGTATTTT. The V call is TRBV4-2, the J call TRBJ2-3; 8 bases agree with TRBD1. Germline CDR1 LGHNA, CDR2 YNFKEQ. V lost 4 bases and J lost 1; bases outside the gene matches: 1. The CDR3 runs to 14 residues.

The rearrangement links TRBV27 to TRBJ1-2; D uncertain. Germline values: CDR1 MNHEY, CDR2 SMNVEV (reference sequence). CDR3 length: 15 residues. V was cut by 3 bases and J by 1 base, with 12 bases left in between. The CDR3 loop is CASSFVPLGNYGYTF. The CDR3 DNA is TGTGCCAGCAGTTTTGTCCCTCTAGGTAACTATGGCTACACCTTC.